These 28 T cell receptor beta chains share one sample of origin, sequenced in a study of siplizumab effects on memory and regulatory T cells. Only in-frame clones appear in the TCRdb table, and some are missing; sequencing was by immunoSEQ multiplex PCR. This table has 70,000 to 95,000 clones, more than 85% appearing once. The sequenced sample was CD8+ T cells sorted from blood. Receptor source: a human donor in good health.

The V and J genes are TRBV4-2 and TRBJ1-5, with D unresolved. The length of the CDR3 is 16 residues. Germline-derived CDR1 and CDR2 are LGHNA and YNFKEQ. V lost 0 bases and J lost 8, with 17 bases in between. Here the CDR3 reads CASSQDGHSVAEPQHF. The CDR3 coding sequence is TGTGCCAGCAGCCAAGATGGCCACTCTGTAGCTGAGCCCCAGCATTTT.

The chain links TRBV4-1 to TRBJ2-7; D remains unclear. CDR1 MGHRA and CDR2 YSYEKL come from the germline V gene. The CDR3 is made up of 17 amino acids. Trimming shortened V by 0 bases and J by 5 bases, and 20 bases separated the two germline ends. DNA for the CDR3: TGCGCCAGCAGCCAAGATCCTATGTCCCCCGCTGTCCACGAGCAGTACTTC. Encoded protein: CASSQDPMSPAVHEQYF.

J is TRBJ2-3 and V is TRBV7-6; tentatively, D is TRBD1 or TRBD2 (6 bases each). Trimming shortened V by 1 base and J by 5 bases, and 22 bases separated the two germline ends. The CDR3 has 18 residues. In germline, CDR1 is SGHVS, CDR2 FNYEAQ. Here the CDR3 DNA reads TGTGCCAGCAGCTTAGTCCTGCGGGTCGGAGGGGGGATAGATACGCAGTATTTT. Residues: CASSLVLRVGGGIDTQYF.

The V call is TRBV13, the J call TRBJ2-1, with 8 nucleotides matching TRBD1. This CDR3 contains 16 residues. Germline V gene data show CDR1 as PRHDT and CDR2 as FYEKMQ (reference sequence). V gave up 1 base and J gave up 9 bases; unmatched junction bases: 11. The CDR3 protein is CASSLVGTGGSREQFF. The CDR3 coding sequence is TGTGCCAGCAGCTTAGTAGGGACAGGTGGCTCGCGTGAGCAGTTCTTC.

This clone was counted only a few times. This chain joins TRBV6-6 and TRBJ1-2; the match to TRBD1 covers 8 bases. The germline V gene encodes CDR1 MNHNY and CDR2 SVGAGI (reference sequence). Losses at the gene ends were 4 bases for V and 4 bases for J; bases not matched to a gene: 8. The CDR3 extends over 15 amino acids. The chain's CDR3 is CASSFSQGAGYGYTF. CDR3 bases: TGTGCCAGCAGTTTCTCCCAGGGGGCGGGCTATGGCTACACCTTC.

The chain employs TRBV6-1 and TRBJ2-7, with D perhaps matching TRBD1 or TRBD2 (5 bases each). The CDR3 sequence is 14 residues long. Germline lookup yields CDR1 MNHNS and CDR2 SASEGT. V was clipped by 2 bases and J by 4 bases, with 12 bases between them. This CDR3 reads CASSELGTHYEQYF. The CDR3 DNA is TGTGCCAGCAGTGAACTTGGGACGCATTACGAGCAGTACTTC.

The V and J genes are TRBV27 and TRBJ1-5; no reliable D call. The CDR3 is made up of 15 amino acids. V was pared by 0 bases and J by 2 bases, with 8 bases between. Per the germline V gene, CDR1 is MNHEY and CDR2 is SMNVEV (reference sequence). The CDR3 nucleotides read TGTGCCAGCAGTTTATCCCCGTGGGGCAATCAGCCCCAGCATTTT. This sequence encodes CASSLSPWGNQPQHF.

The chain links TRBV2 to TRBJ2-7; the D is unclear. Germline V gene data show CDR1 as SNHLY and CDR2 as FYNNEI. The length of the CDR3 is 13 residues. V was cut by 6 bases and J by 2 bases, with 11 bases left in between. The CDR3 DNA reads as TGTGCCAGCAGGAGGACGGAAACCTACGAGCAGTACTTC. The encoded protein is CASRRTETYEQYF.

The chain joins TRBV19 to TRBJ2-7, with TRBD2 matching 8 bases. Germline-derived CDR1 and CDR2 are LNHDA and SQIVND (reference sequence). The CDR3 sequence is 16 residues long. V was pared by 5 bases and J by 7 bases, with 16 bases of the junction left unmatched. The CDR3 nucleotides read TGTGCCAGTAGTCCCCGGAGGAGCGGGAGTCTTGGTGAGCAGTACTTC. Translated, it gives CASSPRRSGSLGEQYF.

The chain uses TRBV6-5 and TRBJ2-5, with D possibly being TRBD1 or TRBD2 (5 bases each). The CDR3 sequence is 16 residues long. Germline V gives CDR1 MNHEY, CDR2 SVGAGI. Trimming removed 2 bases from V and 0 bases from J, with 13 bases in between. CDR3 coding DNA: TGTGCCAGCAGTTACGAGTCTCGGGGCTACCAAGAGACCCAGTACTTC. Translation: CASSYESRGYQETQYF.

This clone was detected only a few times. The CDR3 region is CASSHDRGARGQETQYF. The CDR3 DNA sequence: TGTGCCAGCAGCCACGATAGGGGGGCGAGGGGGCAAGAGACCCAGTACTTC. The V and J genes are TRBV7-9 and TRBJ2-5; D may match TRBD1 or TRBD2 (6 bases each). V was trimmed by 5 bases and J by 2 bases, leaving 21 bases between them. Germline CDR1 reads SEHNR; CDR2 reads FQNEAQ (reference sequence). The CDR3 spans 17 residues.

This sequence joins TRBV6-6 and TRBJ2-3; no clear D. The CDR3 sequence is 14 residues long. From germline, CDR1 is MNHNY and CDR2 SVGAGI (reference sequence). The V end lost 6 bases, the J end lost 6 bases, and 16 bases lay between the germline ends. In DNA, the CDR3 is TGTGCCAGCAGCAACCCTGAGGCCTCCGATACGCAGTATTTT. Amino acid sequence: CASSNPEASDTQYF.

The chain joins TRBV7-6 to TRBJ1-4, with D perhaps TRBD1 (6 bases). The CDR3 consists of 15 residues. V was clipped by 4 bases and J by 7 bases, with 16 bases between them. Germline CDR1 SGHVS, CDR2 FNYEAQ. CDR3 sequence: CASSSLGGASEKLFF. CDR3 nucleotide sequence: TGTGCCAGCAGCTCCCTCGGGGGGGCGAGTGAAAAACTGTTTTTT.

This clone was detected once. The chain has TRBV15 and TRBJ2-1, with D perhaps TRBD2 (5 bases). The CDR3 is 11 amino acids. CDR1 is LNHNV, CDR2 YYDKDF, per germline (reference sequence). The CDR3 sequence: CAVRGVNEQFF. The CDR3 DNA follows: TGTGCGGTCCGGGGAGTCAATGAGCAGTTCTTC. Filled out from reference TRBV15 and TRBJ2-1, the complete variable domain reads DAMVIQNPRYQVTQFGKPVTLSCSQTLNHNVMYWYQQKSSQAPKLLFHYYDKDFNNEADTPDNFQSRRPNTSFCFLDIRSPGLGDTAMYLCAVRGVNEQFFGPGTRLTVL.

This chain joins TRBV6-5 and TRBJ1-1; TRBD1 agrees at 9 bases. V was clipped by 0 bases and J by 1 base; unmatched bases: 0. Germline-derived CDR1 and CDR2 are MNHEY and SVGAGI. The CDR3 covers 15 residues. CDR3 sequence: CASSYSGQGNTEAFF. In nucleotides, the CDR3 is TGTGCCAGCAGTTACTCGGGACAGGGGAACACTGAAGCTTTCTTT.

This clone was found once. The rearrangement links TRBV5-8 to TRBJ1-5; D unresolved. The CDR3 is made up of 16 amino acids. CDR1 is SGHTS, CDR2 YDEGEE, per germline. The V end was cut by 2 bases, the J end by 7 bases, with 19 bases between. The CDR3 region has the DNA TGTGCCAGCAGCTTTGGGCGGAATAGAATGGGCCAGCCCCAGCATTTT. It translates to CASSFGRNRMGQPQHF.

The chain is built from TRBV4-3 and TRBJ2-7, with D possibly TRBD2 on 5 matching bases. The V gene's germline CDR1 is LGHNA and CDR2 YSLEER. V dropped 1 base and J dropped 3 bases, with 10 bases sitting between them. This CDR3 comprises 14 residues. The CDR3 region is CASSQGSGFYEQYF. DNA for the CDR3: TGCGCCAGCAGCCAAGGGTCGGGGTTCTACGAGCAGTACTTC.

The chain couples TRBV18 to TRBJ1-2; no firm D call. CDR1 and CDR2 from the germline V gene are KGHSH and LQKENI. Trimming cost V 5 bases and J 4 bases, with 17 bases left between them. CDR3 length: 15 amino acids. CDR3 protein: CASSTETTRRYGYTF. In DNA form, the CDR3 reads TGTGCCAGCTCAACGGAAACGACCCGACGCTATGGCTACACCTTC. Full variable domain (missing parts from reference TRBV18 and TRBJ1-2): NAGVMQNPRHLVRRRGQEARLRCSPMKGHSHVYWYRQLPEEGLKFMVYLQKENIIDESGMPKERFSAEFPKEGPSILRIQQVVRGDSAAYFCASSTETTRRYGYTFGSGTRLTVV.

The chain recombines TRBV11-2 with TRBJ1-2, with 7 bases aligning to TRBD1. CDR3 length: 15 residues. The germline V gene has CDR1 SGHAT and CDR2 FQNNGV. V lost 0 bases to trimming and J lost 4 bases; unmatched junction nucleotides: 5. CDR3 in DNA: TGTGCCAGCAGCTTAGAACAGGGGATGCCCTATGGCTACACCTTC. It encodes CASSLEQGMPYGYTF. The full variable domain, its missing parts supplied by reference TRBV11-2 and TRBJ1-2, is EAGVAQSPRYKIIEKRQSVAFWCNPISGHATLYWYQQILGQGPKLLIQFQNNGVVDDSQLPKDRFSAERLKGVDSTLKIQPAKLEDSAVYLCASSLEQGMPYGYTFGSGTRLTVV.

The chain is built from TRBV9 and TRBJ2-3, with 7 bases matching TRBD2. V shed 3 bases and J 2 bases; nucleotides not matched to a gene: 9. The germline V gene has CDR1 SGDLS and CDR2 YYNGEE. CDR3 size: 16 residues. The CDR3 sequence is CASSGRLADDTDTQYF. CDR3 in DNA: TGTGCCAGCAGCGGTCGACTAGCAGATGACACAGATACGCAGTATTTT.

The chain recombines TRBV9 with TRBJ1-1, with a tentative D call TRBD1 (5 bases). The CDR3 has 15 residues. CDR1 is SGDLS and CDR2 is YYNGEE in the germline V gene. Trimming stripped 4 bases from V and 0 bases from J, with 13 bases between. The CDR3 region is CASSRGSTVNTEAFF. In DNA, the CDR3 is TGTGCCAGCAGCCGGGGGTCGACGGTGAACACTGAAGCTTTCTTT.

The chain employs TRBV6-1 and TRBJ1-3; possibly TRBD1 for D (5 bases). The CDR3 covers 15 residues. V lost 8 bases, J lost 4 bases, and 18 bases lay in between. Germline V gives CDR1 MNHNS, CDR2 SASEGT. For the CDR3, the DNA is TGTGCCAGCCGGGGGTGGGGTCCCACCGGAAACACCATATATTTT. Its translation: CASRGWGPTGNTIYF.

The chain couples TRBV5-1 to TRBJ2-5; D is uncertain. The V end was cut by 7 bases, the J end by 7 bases, with 17 bases between. CDR3 length equals 13 residues. Germline V CDR1 and CDR2: SGHRS, YFSETQ. CDR3 DNA sequence: TGCGCCAGCTTAGACTCCATGGGCGGGACCCAGTACTTC. It translates to CASLDSMGGTQYF.

The chain carries TRBV7-2 and TRBJ1-1; TRBD1 might be the D (6 bases). V was trimmed by 4 bases and J by 7 bases, leaving 16 bases between them. CDR1 and CDR2 (germline): SGHTA, FQGNSA. The CDR3 contains 14 residues. The CDR3, as DNA: TGTGCCAGCAGCTCCCGGGACACCACTTTTGAAGCTTTCTTT. Encoded protein: CASSSRDTTFEAFF.

This clone was detected only once. The chain recombines TRBV7-9 with TRBJ2-3, with 9 positions matching TRBD2. Losses at the gene ends were 6 bases for V and 3 bases for J; bases not matched to a gene: 10. Germline loops: CDR1 SEHNR, CDR2 FQNEAQ (reference sequence). CDR3 length equals 16 residues. As DNA, the CDR3 is TGTGCCAGCAGACCGACTAGCGGAAAGGGGACAGATACGCAGTATTTT. It is translated as CASRPTSGKGTDTQYF.

V usage is TRBV27 and J usage is TRBJ1-2; D is ambiguous. Germline loops: CDR1 MNHEY, CDR2 SMNVEV (reference sequence). This CDR3 comprises 16 residues. The V and J ends lost 0 bases and 0 bases respectively, with 11 bases between them. CDR3 bases: TGTGCCAGCAGTTTATCGGCAGGAGGGACTAACTATGGCTACACCTTC. Translation gives CASSLSAGGTNYGYTF.

This sequence joins TRBV13 and TRBJ2-1; 12 bases map to TRBD2. The ends lost 5 bases at V and 4 bases at J; junction bases unmatched: 3. Germline values: CDR1 PRHDT, CDR2 FYEKMQ (reference sequence). CDR3 length: 15 residues. The CDR3 nucleotides are TGTGCCAGCAGCGGGACTAGCGGGCCATACAATGAGCAGTTCTTC. It translates to CASSGTSGPYNEQFF.

This clone has only one observation. This chain joins TRBV4-3 and TRBJ2-7, with a tentative D call TRBD2 (6 bases). The CDR3 contains 15 residues. The ends were cut back, 2 bases at V and 4 bases at J, with 15 bases in the middle. Germline-derived CDR1 and CDR2 are LGHNA and YSLEER. The CDR3: CASSQYRGMGYEQYF. The CDR3 DNA is TGCGCCAGCAGCCAATACCGCGGGATGGGGTACGAGCAGTACTTC.